The T cell receptor beta chain under discussion was sequenced for a study of beta chain features in type 1 diabetes. Study summary: There was similarity between patients and healthy donors in age, gender and cell yields. Study results and caveats: TCRB CDR3s were moderately but significantly shorter in Type 1 diabetes patients in all four CD4+ subsets. cDNA-based reads could over-represent cells with high TCR expression. Sampled from patients, naive, central memory and Treg TCRB repertoires appeared more similar than those sampled from healthy donors. VDJ junctions in type 1 diabetes patients carried more deletions and fewer insertions.

This clone has only a few counts. Its target is unknown. Every isolated RNA sample was fully reverse transcribed, so sequencing captured expressed TCRB transcripts. The protocol was immunoSEQ multiplex PCR, while the TCRdb copy is restricted to in-frame clones and leaves out a portion. The profile shows around 710,000 clones, under 15% of them singletons. Germline V CDR1 and CDR2: MNHEY, SVGAGI. CDR3 length equals 13 residues. V was pared by 5 bases and J by 8 bases, with 2 bases of the junction left unmatched. The sequencing input was naive CD4+ T cells from blood. The V call is TRBV6-5, the J call TRBJ2-1; 11 bases are shared with TRBD2. The sequence was obtained from a man in his thirties or forties with type 1 diabetes. CDR3: CASSGTSGYEQFF. CDR3 in DNA: TGTGCCAGCAGTGGGACTAGCGGCTATGAGCAGTTCTTC.